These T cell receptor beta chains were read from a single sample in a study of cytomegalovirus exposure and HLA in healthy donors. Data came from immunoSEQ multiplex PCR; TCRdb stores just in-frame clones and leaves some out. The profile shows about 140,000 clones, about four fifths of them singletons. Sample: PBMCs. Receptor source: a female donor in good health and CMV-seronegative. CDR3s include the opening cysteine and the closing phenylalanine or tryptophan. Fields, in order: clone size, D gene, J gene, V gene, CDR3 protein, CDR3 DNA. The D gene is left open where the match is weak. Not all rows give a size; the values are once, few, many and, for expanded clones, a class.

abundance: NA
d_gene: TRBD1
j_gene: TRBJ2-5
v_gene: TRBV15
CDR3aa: CATSPRLTGTGIEETQYF
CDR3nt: TGTGCCACCAGCCCCCGCCTAACCGGGACAGGGATCGAAGAGACCCAGTACTTC

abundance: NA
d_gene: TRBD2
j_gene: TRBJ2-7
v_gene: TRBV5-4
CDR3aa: CASSFWTSGGEQYF
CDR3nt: TGTGCCAGCAGCTTCTGGACTAGCGGGGGAGAGCAGTACTTC

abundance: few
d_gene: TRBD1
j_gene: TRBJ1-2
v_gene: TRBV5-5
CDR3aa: CASSSMGTGDGYTF
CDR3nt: TGTGCCAGCAGTTCTATGGGGACAGGGGACGGCTACACCTTC

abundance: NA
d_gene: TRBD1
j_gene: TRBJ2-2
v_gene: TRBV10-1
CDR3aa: CASSPGQGRGELFF
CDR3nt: TGCGCCAGCAGTCCGGGACAGGGAAGGGGGGAGCTGTTTTTT

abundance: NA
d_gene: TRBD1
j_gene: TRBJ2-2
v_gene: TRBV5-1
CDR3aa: CASSLGQITGELFF
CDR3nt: TGCGCCAGCAGCCTGGGACAGATAACCGGGGAGCTGTTTTTT

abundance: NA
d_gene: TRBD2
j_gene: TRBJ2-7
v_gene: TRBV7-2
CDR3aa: CASSLEGASGSYEQYF
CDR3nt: TGTGCCAGCAGCTTAGAGGGGGCTAGCGGGAGCTACGAGCAGTACTTC

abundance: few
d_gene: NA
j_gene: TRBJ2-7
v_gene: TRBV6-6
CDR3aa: CATSGVRAYEQYF
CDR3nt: TGTGCCACCTCGGGGGTTAGGGCCTACGAGCAGTACTTC

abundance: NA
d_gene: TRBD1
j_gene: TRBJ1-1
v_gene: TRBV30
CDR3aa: CAWSVTGARAEAFF
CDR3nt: TGTGCCTGGAGTGTAACAGGGGCTAGGGCTGAAGCTTTCTTT

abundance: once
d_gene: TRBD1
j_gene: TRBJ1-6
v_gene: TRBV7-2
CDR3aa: CASSLQGVGYNSPLHF
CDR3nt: TGTGCCAGCAGCTTACAGGGGGTGGGGTATAATTCACCCCTCCACTTT

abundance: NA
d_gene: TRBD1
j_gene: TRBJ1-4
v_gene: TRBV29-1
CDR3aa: CSVITGATNEKLFF
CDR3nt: TGCAGCGTCATAACAGGGGCGACTAATGAAAAACTGTTTTTT

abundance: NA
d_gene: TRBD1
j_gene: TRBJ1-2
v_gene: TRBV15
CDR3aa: CATSRDGTGAYGYTF
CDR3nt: TGTGCCACCAGCAGGGATGGGACAGGGGCCTATGGCTACACCTTC

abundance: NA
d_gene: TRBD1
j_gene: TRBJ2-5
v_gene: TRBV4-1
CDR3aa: CASSQEDRGKTQYF
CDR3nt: TGCGCCAGCAGCCAAGAAGACAGGGGGAAGACCCAGTACTTC

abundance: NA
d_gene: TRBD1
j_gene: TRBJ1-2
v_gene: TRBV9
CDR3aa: CASGGRGHRGYTF
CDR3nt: TGTGCCAGCGGGGGCAGGGGGCATCGAGGCTACACCTTC

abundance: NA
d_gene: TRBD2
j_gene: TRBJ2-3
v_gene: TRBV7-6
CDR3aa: CASSGSGGPDTQYF
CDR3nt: TGTGCCAGCAGCGGGTCGGGGGGGCCAGATACGCAGTATTTT

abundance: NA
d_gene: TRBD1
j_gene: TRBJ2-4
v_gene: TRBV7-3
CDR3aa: CASSPYVGTGNIQYF
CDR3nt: TGTGCCAGCAGCCCGTATGTAGGGACAGGGAACATTCAGTACTTC

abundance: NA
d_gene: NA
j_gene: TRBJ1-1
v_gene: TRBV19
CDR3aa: CASSHYGDTEAFF
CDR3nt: TGTGCCAGTAGTCATTACGGGGACACTGAAGCTTTCTTT

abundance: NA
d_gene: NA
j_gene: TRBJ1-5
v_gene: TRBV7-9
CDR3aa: CASSSGEERNQPQHF
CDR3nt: TGTGCCAGCAGCTCCGGGGAGGAAAGAAATCAGCCCCAGCATTTT

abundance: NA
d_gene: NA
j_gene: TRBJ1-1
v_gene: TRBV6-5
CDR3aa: CASTRDRRTEAFF
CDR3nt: TGTGCCAGCACCCGAGACAGGAGAACTGAAGCTTTCTTT

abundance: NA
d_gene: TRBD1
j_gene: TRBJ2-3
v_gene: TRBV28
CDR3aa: CASSSGQSPDTQYF
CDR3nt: TGTGCCAGCAGTTCGGGACAGTCCCCCGATACGCAGTATTTT

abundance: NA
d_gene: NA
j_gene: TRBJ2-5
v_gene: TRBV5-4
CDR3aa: CASSQGGIQETQYF
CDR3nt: TGTGCCAGCAGTCAGGGCGGGATCCAAGAGACCCAGTACTTC

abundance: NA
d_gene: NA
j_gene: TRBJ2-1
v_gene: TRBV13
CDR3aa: CASSSSGLPYNEQFF
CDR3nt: TGTGCCAGCAGCTCGTCGGGACTCCCATACAATGAGCAGTTCTTC

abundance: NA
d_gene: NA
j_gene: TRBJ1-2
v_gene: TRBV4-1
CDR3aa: CASSQDLNYGYTF
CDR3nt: TGCGCCAGCAGCCAAGACCTGAACTATGGCTACACCTTC

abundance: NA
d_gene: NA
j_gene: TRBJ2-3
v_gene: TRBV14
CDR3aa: CASSQLSRVADTQYF
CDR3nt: TGTGCCAGCAGCCAATTGTCACGGGTCGCAGATACGCAGTATTTT

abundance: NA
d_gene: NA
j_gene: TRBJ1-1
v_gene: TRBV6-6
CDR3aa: CASSYKQANTEAFF
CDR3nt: TGTGCCAGCAGTTACAAGCAAGCCAACACTGAAGCTTTCTTT

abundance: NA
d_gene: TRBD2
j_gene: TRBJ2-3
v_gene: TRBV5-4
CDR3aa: CALMKTSGTTDTQYF
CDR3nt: TGTGCCTTAATGAAGACTAGCGGGACTACAGATACGCAGTATTTT